A single sample is the source of the 19 T cell receptor beta chains below, sequenced in a study of T cell changes during pregnancy in multiple sclerosis. The assay was immunoSEQ multiplex PCR, and TCRdb's table has in-frame clones only and misses some. Counted here are some 87,000 clones, just over 90% occurring once; the ten biggest clones make up approximately 0.2%. The sequencing used CD4+ T cells from peripheral blood mononuclear cells, collected before pregnancy. The receptors derive from a female donor with multiple sclerosis, enrolled in a pregnancy study.

This clone was picked up a small number of times. The rearrangement uses TRBV25-1 and TRBJ2-2; D remains ambiguous. The CDR3 loop spans 12 amino acids. Germline V gene data show CDR1 as MGHDK and CDR2 as SYGVNS. Between the trimmed V and J ends, which lost 10 bases and 6 bases, there was a span of 12 bases. Here the CDR3 DNA reads TGTGCCACTTTGAACTTGGCCGGGGAGCTGTTTTTT. This encodes CATLNLAGELFF.

The rearrangement joins TRBV2 to TRBJ2-6; weak D call: TRBD2 (6 bases). Trimming shortened V by 10 bases and J by 4 bases, and 17 bases separated the two germline ends. The CDR3 has 15 residues. Germline CDR1 SNHLY, CDR2 FYNNEI. As DNA, the CDR3 is TGTGCCACCACAAGAGGAGGGTCCGGGGCCAACGTCCTGACTTTC. Translation: CATTRGGSGANVLTF.

The chain carries TRBV9 and TRBJ2-4, with 13 nucleotides matching TRBD2. The CDR3 has 16 amino acids. Germline V gives CDR1 SGDLS, CDR2 YYNGEE. V lost 4 bases and J lost 1; bases outside the gene matches: 2. The CDR3 DNA sequence: TGTGCCAGCAGCATACTAGCGGGAGGGGCCAAAAACATTCAGTACTTC. This gives the protein CASSILAGGAKNIQYF.

On this clone: A junction end diverges from the germline sequence, so it may reflect a read error. The rearrangement uses TRBV5-1 and TRBJ2-4, with 8 bases aligning to TRBD2. CDR1 and CDR2 (germline): SGHRS, YFSETQ. The CDR3 loop spans 15 amino acids. The CDR3 reads CVSSLGPGGENIQYF. The CDR3 coding sequence is TGCGTCAGCAGCTTGGGGCCGGGGGGGGAAAACATTCAGTACTTC. Complete variable domain (other parts from reference TRBV5-1 and TRBJ2-4): KAGVTQTPRYLIKTRGQQVTLSCSPISGHRSVSWYQQTPGQGLQFLFEYFSETQRNKGNFPGRFSGRQFSNSRSEMNVSTLELGDSALYLCVSSLGPGGENIQYFGAGTRLSVL.

The chain carries TRBV7-3 and TRBJ2-2; 9 nucleotides line up with TRBD2. This CDR3 has 17 amino acids. Trimming cost V 5 bases and J 4 bases; bases outside gene matches: 11. Germline-derived CDR1 and CDR2 are SGHTA and FQGTGA. This chain's CDR3 is CASSPLGVAGVTGELFF. The CDR3 DNA sequence: TGTGCCAGCAGCCCCCTCGGGGTAGCGGGAGTCACCGGGGAGCTGTTTTTT. Full variable domain (rest looked up from reference TRBV7-3 and TRBJ2-2): GAGVSQTPSNKVTEKGKYVELRCDPISGHTALYWYRQSLGQGPEFLIYFQGTGAADDSGLPNDRFFAVRPEGSVSTLKIQRTERGDSAVYLCASSPLGVAGVTGELFFGEGSRLTVL.

This sequence joins TRBV30 and TRBJ2-6; 8 nucleotides agree with TRBD1. V lost 5 bases, J lost 4 bases, and 1 base stayed unmatched. Looked up from germline, CDR1 is GTSNPN and CDR2 is SVGIG (reference sequence). CDR3 length: 13 amino acids. The CDR3 DNA reads as TGTGCCTGGGGACAGGGAGGGGCCAACGTCCTGACTTTC. Translation gives CAWGQGGANVLTF.

This rearrangement joins TRBV7-9 to TRBJ2-3; D remains unclear. V gave up 5 bases and J gave up 2 bases, with 8 bases separating them. This CDR3 is built from 13 residues. Germline V gene data show CDR1 as SEHNR and CDR2 as FQNEAQ (reference sequence). CDR3 sequence: CASSQSFTDTQYF. For the CDR3, the DNA is TGTGCCAGCAGCCAATCATTCACAGATACGCAGTATTTT.

The rearrangement uses TRBV5-8 and TRBJ2-1; D possibly corresponds to TRBD1 (6 bases). The V gene's germline CDR1 is SGHTS and CDR2 YDEGEE. This CDR3 contains 16 residues. Trimming removed 4 bases at V and 0 bases at J, with 14 bases between. The CDR3 sequence: CASSPPTGLSYNEQFF. In DNA form, the CDR3 reads TGTGCCAGCAGCCCCCCGACAGGACTCTCCTACAATGAGCAGTTCTTC.

The chain has TRBV29-1 and TRBJ2-1, with D possibly TRBD2 on 6 matching bases. The V end lost 7 bases, the J end lost 2 bases, and 6 bases lay between the germline ends. Germline lookup yields CDR1 SQVTM and CDR2 ANQGSEA. CDR3 length: 11 amino acids. CDR3 protein: CSGGAYNEQFF. As DNA, the CDR3 is TGCAGCGGGGGGGCCTACAATGAGCAGTTCTTC.

The CDR3 DNA sequence: TGCGCCAGCAGCGGACGACAATTGGGGGGATTTAATGAAAAACTGTTTTTT. Translated, it gives CASSGRQLGGFNEKLFF. J is TRBJ1-4 and V is TRBV5-1, with D tentatively TRBD1 (5 bases). V lost 4 bases, J lost 4 bases, and 20 bases lay in between. The CDR3 length is 17 residues. The germline V gene has CDR1 SGHRS and CDR2 YFSETQ.

The V gene is TRBV6-5, the J gene TRBJ2-5, with a weak D call TRBD1 (5 bases). V gave up 0 bases and J gave up 1 base, with 12 bases separating them. The CDR3 sequence is 16 residues long. The germline CDR1 and CDR2 sequences are MNHEY and SVGAGI. CDR3 nucleotides: TGTGCCAGCAGTTACTCAGGGGCACGAAGCCAAGAGACCCAGTACTTC. Translated, it gives CASSYSGARSQETQYF.

V gene TRBV7-3 combines with J gene TRBJ2-7; D might be TRBD2 (6 bases). CDR3 length: 15 residues. CDR1 and CDR2 from the germline V gene are SGHTA and FQGTGA. V gave up 5 bases and J gave up 2 bases, with 16 bases separating them. CDR3 protein: CASSVRDSPPYEQYF. In DNA, the CDR3 is TGTGCCAGCAGCGTCCGGGACTCCCCACCCTACGAGCAGTACTTC.

This rearrangement joins TRBV10-2 to TRBJ2-1, with 10 bases that match TRBD2. CDR3 length: 13 amino acids. Trimming removed 4 bases from V and 8 bases from J; junction bases left unmatched: 2. Germline V gene data show CDR1 as WSHSY and CDR2 as SAAADI. CDR3 sequence reads: CASSGSGGYEQFF. DNA for the CDR3: TGCGCCAGCAGTGGTAGCGGGGGGTATGAGCAGTTCTTC.

The rearrangement joins TRBV19 to TRBJ1-5, with D hard to call. The CDR3 extends over 15 amino acids. The germline V gene has CDR1 LNHDA and CDR2 SQIVND (reference sequence). V gave up 5 bases and J gave up 4 bases, with 15 bases separating them. The CDR3 DNA sequence: TGTGCCAGTAGTTCCGGGGTGGAAGGGAATCAGCCCCAGCATTTT. It encodes CASSSGVEGNQPQHF.

This clone was seen a single time. The rearrangement uses TRBV29-1 and TRBJ1-2; weak D call: TRBD1 (6 bases). V gave up 3 bases and J gave up 3 bases, with 17 bases separating them. The CDR3 totals 15 residues. Germline values: CDR1 SQVTM, CDR2 ANQGSEA. The CDR3 nucleotides read TGCAGCGTTGAGGGGGAACAGGGTTGGGACTATGGCTACACCTTC. Translating gives CSVEGEQGWDYGYTF.

In nucleotides, the CDR3 is TGCGCCAGCAGCTTGAGTCCTACGAACACTGAAGCTTTCTTT. This sequence encodes CASSLSPTNTEAFF. J is TRBJ1-1 and V is TRBV5-1, with D unclear. The CDR3 loop spans 14 amino acids. V lost 1 base to trimming and J lost 1 base, with 8 bases between them. Germline CDR1 is SGHRS and CDR2 is YFSETQ.

The V gene is TRBV18, the J gene TRBJ2-3; a possible D gene is TRBD1 (6 bases). This CDR3 contains 16 residues. V was pared by 3 bases and J by 1 base, with 14 bases between. The germline V gene has CDR1 KGHSH and CDR2 LQKENI. CDR3 sequence: CASSPSTGSGTDTQYF. CDR3 nucleotide sequence: TGTGCCAGCTCACCGAGTACAGGGTCCGGCACAGATACGCAGTATTTT.

The chain links TRBV18 to TRBJ1-5, with 8 bases fitting TRBD1. V lost 3 bases and J lost 0; bases outside the gene matches: 1. The germline CDR1 and CDR2 sequences are KGHSH and LQKENI. This CDR3 has 15 amino acids. The CDR3 sequence is CASSPGQGSNQPQHF. CDR3 DNA: TGTGCCAGCTCACCCGGACAGGGTAGCAATCAGCCCCAGCATTTT.

This clone has just one count. The chain couples TRBV6-1 to TRBJ1-1, with a weak D call TRBD1 (5 bases). This CDR3 comprises 17 residues. Trimming shortened V by 2 bases and J by 5 bases, and 21 bases separated the two germline ends. The germline CDR1 and CDR2 sequences are MNHNS and SASEGT. The chain's CDR3 is CASSENGFWGLETEAFF. As DNA, the CDR3 is TGTGCCAGCAGTGAAAATGGGTTCTGGGGACTCGAAACTGAAGCTTTCTTT.